The source of this T cell receptor (beta chain) is a study of cytomegalovirus exposure and HLA in healthy donors. TCRdb's table, derived via immunoSEQ multiplex PCR, lists solely in-frame clones and lacks some. The profile shows approximately 97,000 clones, 93% of them singletons. Germline V CDR1 and CDR2: KGHSH, LQKENI. The J segment lost 3 bases and the V segment lost 5 bases, leaving 3 bases of the junction unmatched. CDR3 length: 13 residues. The receptor comes from a woman aged 25 to 45 in good health and CMV-seropositive. The chain uses TRBV18 and TRBJ1-1, with 7 positions matching TRBD1. Specimen: PBMCs. CDR3 sequence (DNA): TGTGCCAGCTCAGGACAGGAAGACACTGAAGCTTTCTTT. It codes for CASSGQEDTEAFF.